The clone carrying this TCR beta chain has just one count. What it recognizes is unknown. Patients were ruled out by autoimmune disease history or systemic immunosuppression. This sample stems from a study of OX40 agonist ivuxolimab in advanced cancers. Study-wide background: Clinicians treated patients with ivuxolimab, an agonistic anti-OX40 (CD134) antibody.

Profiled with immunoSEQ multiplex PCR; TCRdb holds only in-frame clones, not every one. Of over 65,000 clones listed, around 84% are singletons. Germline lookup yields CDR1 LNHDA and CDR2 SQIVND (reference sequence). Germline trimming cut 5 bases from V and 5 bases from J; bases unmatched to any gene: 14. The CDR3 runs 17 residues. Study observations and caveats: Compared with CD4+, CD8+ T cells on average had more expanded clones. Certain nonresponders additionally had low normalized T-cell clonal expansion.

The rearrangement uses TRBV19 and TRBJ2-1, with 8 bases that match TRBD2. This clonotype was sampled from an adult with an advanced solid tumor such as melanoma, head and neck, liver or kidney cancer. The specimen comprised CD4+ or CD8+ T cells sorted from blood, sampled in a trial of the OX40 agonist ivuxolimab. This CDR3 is CASSPHRPGGPHNEQFF. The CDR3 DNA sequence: TGTGCCAGTAGTCCTCACCGACCGGGGGGGCCTCACAATGAGCAGTTCTTC.